This T cell receptor (beta chain) was sequenced in a study of shared T cell receptors in the human thymus. Trimming took off 3 bases at V and 5 bases at J, with 16 bases between the two ends. The CDR3 contains 15 residues. The V gene's germline CDR1 is LGHNT and CDR2 FRNRAP. Profiled with immunoSEQ multiplex PCR; TCRdb holds only in-frame clones, not every one. The sample records some 700,000 clones, approximately 87% being singletons. Separately, the same data were catalogued under a study of human thymus T cells.

The sequence was collected from a boy younger than two with a congenital heart defect. V gene TRBV12-5 combines with J gene TRBJ2-5, with a tentative D call TRBD1 (6 bases). The sample taken for sequencing was thymocytes. CDR3 in amino acids: CASGLSGDPRETQYF. In nucleotides, the CDR3 is TGTGCTAGTGGTTTATCAGGGGACCCCAGGGAGACCCAGTACTTC.